This TCR beta chain appears in the sequencing data of a study of OX40 agonist ivuxolimab in advanced cancers. Concerning this clone itself: What it binds is unknown.

Study conclusions and caveats: CD4+ and CD8+ blood T cells expanded clonally by week 6 at 0.1 to 3.0 mg/kg.

Assay: immunoSEQ multiplex PCR; the TCRdb copy retains only in-frame clones and omits some. Of more than 45,000 clones listed, roughly 82% are singletons. The clonotype originates from an adult with an advanced solid tumor such as melanoma, head and neck, liver or kidney cancer. Sequencing used CD4+ or CD8+ T cells sorted from blood, obtained in a trial of the OX40 agonist ivuxolimab.

In nucleotides, the CDR3 is TGTGCCAGCAGTCCTACAGGGGGAGGGTCCTACGAGCAGTACTTC. This translates into CASSPTGGGSYEQYF. The chain combines TRBV2 with TRBJ2-7; D is perhaps TRBD1 (8 bases). CDR1 is SNHLY and CDR2 is FYNNEI in the germline V gene. The CDR3 consists of 15 residues. V lost 5 bases and J 1 base, leaving 15 bases between the germline ends.